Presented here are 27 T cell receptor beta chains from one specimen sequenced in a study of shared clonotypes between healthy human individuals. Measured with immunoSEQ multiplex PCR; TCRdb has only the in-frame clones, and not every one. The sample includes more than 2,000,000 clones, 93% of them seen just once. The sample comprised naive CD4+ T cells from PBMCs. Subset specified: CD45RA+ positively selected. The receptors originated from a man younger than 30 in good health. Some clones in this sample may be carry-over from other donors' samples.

The CDR3 is CASSTTDRAQPQHF. The CDR3 bases are TGTGCCAGCAGCACTACGGACAGGGCCCAGCCCCAGCATTTT. The chain recombines TRBV7-9 with TRBJ1-5; 8 bases align to TRBD1. The CDR3 covers 14 residues. J was trimmed by 7 bases and V by 5 bases; bases with no gene match: 7. The germline V gene encodes CDR1 SEHNR and CDR2 FQNEAQ (reference sequence).

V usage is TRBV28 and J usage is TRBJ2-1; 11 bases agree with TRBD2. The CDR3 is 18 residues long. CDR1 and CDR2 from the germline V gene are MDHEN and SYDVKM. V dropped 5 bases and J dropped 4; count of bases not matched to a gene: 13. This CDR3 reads CASSLRSGRAEGYNEQFF. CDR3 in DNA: TGTGCCAGCAGTCTCCGTAGCGGGAGGGCCGAGGGGTACAATGAGCAGTTCTTC.

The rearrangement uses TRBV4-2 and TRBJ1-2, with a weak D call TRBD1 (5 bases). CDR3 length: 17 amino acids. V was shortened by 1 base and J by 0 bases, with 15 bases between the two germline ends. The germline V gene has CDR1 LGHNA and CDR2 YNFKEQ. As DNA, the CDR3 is TGTGCCAGCAGCCAAGGAGCGGGGCGGGGAGCTAACTATGGCTACACCTTC. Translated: CASSQGAGRGANYGYTF.

DNA for the CDR3: TGTGCCAGCAGTTTAAATTGGGCTAGCGGGAGCCTCCCGGAGCAGTTCTTC. Translating gives CASSLNWASGSLPEQFF. The chain has TRBV28 and TRBJ2-1; 10 bases are a match to TRBD2. Germline trimming cut 2 bases from V and 10 bases from J; bases unmatched to any gene: 14. The CDR3 contains 17 residues. CDR1 and CDR2 from the germline V gene are MDHEN and SYDVKM.

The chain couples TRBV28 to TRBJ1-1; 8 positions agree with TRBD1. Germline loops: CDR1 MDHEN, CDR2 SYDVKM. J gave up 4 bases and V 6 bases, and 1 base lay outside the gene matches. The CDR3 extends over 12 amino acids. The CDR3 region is CASRDRVTEAFF. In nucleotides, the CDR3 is TGTGCCAGCAGGGACAGGGTCACTGAAGCTTTCTTT. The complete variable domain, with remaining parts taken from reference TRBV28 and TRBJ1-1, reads DVKVTQSSRYLVKRTGEKVFLECVQDMDHENMFWYRQDPGLGLRLIYFSYDVKMKEKGDIPEGYSVSREKKERFSLILESASTNQTSMYLCASRDRVTEAFFGQGTRLTVV.

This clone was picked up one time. The CDR3 DNA sequence: TGTGCCAGCAGCTTAGCGAGGTCAGATACGCAGTATTTT. Encoded protein: CASSLARSDTQYF. The chain combines TRBV7-6 with TRBJ2-3; unclear D gene. Per the germline V gene, CDR1 is SGHVS and CDR2 is FNYEAQ. V was cut by 0 bases and J by 4 bases, with 5 bases left in between. The CDR3 totals 13 residues.

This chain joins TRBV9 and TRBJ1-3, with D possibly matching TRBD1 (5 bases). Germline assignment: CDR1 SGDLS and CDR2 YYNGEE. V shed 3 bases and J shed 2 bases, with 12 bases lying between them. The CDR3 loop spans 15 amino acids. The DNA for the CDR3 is TGTGCCAGCAGCGGGGAGGGACGGGCTGGAAACACCATATATTTT. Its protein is CASSGEGRAGNTIYF.

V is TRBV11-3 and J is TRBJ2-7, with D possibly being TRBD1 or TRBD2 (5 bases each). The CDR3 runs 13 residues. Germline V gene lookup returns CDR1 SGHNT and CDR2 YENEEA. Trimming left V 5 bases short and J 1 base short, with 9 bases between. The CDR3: CASSRDQSYEQYF. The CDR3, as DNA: TGTGCCAGCAGCCGGGACCAATCCTACGAGCAGTACTTC.

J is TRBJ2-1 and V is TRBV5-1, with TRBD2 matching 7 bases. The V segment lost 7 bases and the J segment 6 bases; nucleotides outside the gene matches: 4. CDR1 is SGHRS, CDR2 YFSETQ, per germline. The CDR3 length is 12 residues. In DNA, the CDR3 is TGCGCCAGCCGCGGGAGCTCCAATGAGCAGTTCTTC. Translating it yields CASRGSSNEQFF.

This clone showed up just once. The CDR3 DNA sequence: TGTGCCAGCAAGCTGACTAGCGGATACTACGAGCAGTACTTC. Its protein product is CASKLTSGYYEQYF. The J gene is TRBJ2-7, the V gene TRBV2, with 9 bases that match TRBD2. The V and J ends lost 7 bases and 3 bases, in that order; junction bases with no gene match: 7. CDR1 and CDR2 (germline): SNHLY, FYNNEI. The CDR3 spans 14 residues.

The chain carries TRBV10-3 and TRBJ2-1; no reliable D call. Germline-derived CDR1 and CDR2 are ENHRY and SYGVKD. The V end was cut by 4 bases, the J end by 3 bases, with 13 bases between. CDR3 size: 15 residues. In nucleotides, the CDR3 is TGTGCCATCAGTGGCCCCCCAATCGGCTACAATGAGCAGTTCTTC. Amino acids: CAISGPPIGYNEQFF.

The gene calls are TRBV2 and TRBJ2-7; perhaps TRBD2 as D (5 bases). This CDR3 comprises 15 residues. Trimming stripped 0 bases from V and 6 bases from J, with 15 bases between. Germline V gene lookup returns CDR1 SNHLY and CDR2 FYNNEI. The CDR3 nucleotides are TGTGCCAGCAGTGAAGCGCTTCGTGGAGGCGTCGAGCAGTACTTC. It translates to CASSEALRGGVEQYF.

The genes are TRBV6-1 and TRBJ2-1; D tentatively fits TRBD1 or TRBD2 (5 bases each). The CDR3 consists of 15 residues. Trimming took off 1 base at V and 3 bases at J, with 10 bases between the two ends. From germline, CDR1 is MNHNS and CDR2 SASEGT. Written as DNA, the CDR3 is TGTGCCAGCAGTGAAGGAGGGACCGACTACAATGAGCAGTTCTTC. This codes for CASSEGGTDYNEQFF.

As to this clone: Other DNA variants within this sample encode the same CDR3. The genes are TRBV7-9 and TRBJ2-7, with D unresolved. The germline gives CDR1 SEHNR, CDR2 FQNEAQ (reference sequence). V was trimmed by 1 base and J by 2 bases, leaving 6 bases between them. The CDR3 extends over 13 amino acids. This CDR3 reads CASSLVGTYEQYF. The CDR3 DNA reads TGTGCCAGCAGCTTAGTGGGTACCTACGAGCAGTACTTC.

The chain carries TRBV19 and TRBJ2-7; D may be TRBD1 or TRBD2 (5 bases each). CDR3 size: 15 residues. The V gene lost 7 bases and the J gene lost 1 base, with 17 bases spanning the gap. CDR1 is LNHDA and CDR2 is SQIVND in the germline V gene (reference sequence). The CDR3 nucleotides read TGTGCCAGTACTCGAACCGGGGCAGGTTCCTACGAGCAGTACTTC. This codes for CASTRTGAGSYEQYF. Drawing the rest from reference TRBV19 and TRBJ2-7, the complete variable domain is DGGITQSPKYLFRKEGQNVTLSCEQNLNHDAMYWYRQDPGQGLRLIYYSQIVNDFQKGDIAEGYSVSREKKESFPLTVTSAQKNPTAFYLCASTRTGAGSYEQYFGPGTRLTVT.

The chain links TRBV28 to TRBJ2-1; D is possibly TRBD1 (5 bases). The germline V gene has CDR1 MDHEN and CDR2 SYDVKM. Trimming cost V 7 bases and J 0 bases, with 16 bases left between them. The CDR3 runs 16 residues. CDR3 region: CASNAQTAHSYNEQFF. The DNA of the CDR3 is TGTGCCAGCAACGCCCAGACAGCGCACTCCTACAATGAGCAGTTCTTC.

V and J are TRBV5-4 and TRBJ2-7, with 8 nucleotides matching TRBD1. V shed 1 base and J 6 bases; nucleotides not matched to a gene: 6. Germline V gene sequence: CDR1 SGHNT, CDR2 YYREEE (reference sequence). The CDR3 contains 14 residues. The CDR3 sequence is CASSLSGGSGEQYF. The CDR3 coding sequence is TGTGCCAGCAGCTTGTCAGGGGGCTCGGGCGAGCAGTACTTC.

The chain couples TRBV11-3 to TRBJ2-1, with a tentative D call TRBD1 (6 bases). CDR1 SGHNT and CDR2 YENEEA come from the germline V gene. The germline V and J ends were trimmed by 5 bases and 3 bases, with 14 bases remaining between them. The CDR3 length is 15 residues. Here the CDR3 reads CASSPGGQDYNEQFF. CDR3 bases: TGTGCCAGCAGCCCTGGGGGACAAGACTACAATGAGCAGTTCTTC. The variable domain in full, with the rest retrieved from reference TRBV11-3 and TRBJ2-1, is EAGVVQSPRYKIIEKKQPVAFWCNPISGHNTLYWYLQNLGQGPELLIRYENEEAVDDSQLPKDRFSAERLKGVDSTLKIQPAELGDSAVYLCASSPGGQDYNEQFFGPGTRLTVL.

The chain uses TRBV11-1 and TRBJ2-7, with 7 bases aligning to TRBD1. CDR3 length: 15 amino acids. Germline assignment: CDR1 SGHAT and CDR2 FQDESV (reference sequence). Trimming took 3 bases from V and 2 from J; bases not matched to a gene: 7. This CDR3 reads CASSFQGQATYEQYF. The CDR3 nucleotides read TGTGCCAGCAGCTTCCAAGGACAGGCGACCTACGAGCAGTACTTC.

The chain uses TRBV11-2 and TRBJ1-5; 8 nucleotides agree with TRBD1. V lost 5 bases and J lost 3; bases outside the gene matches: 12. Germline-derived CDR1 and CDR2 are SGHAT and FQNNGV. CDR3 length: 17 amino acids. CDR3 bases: TGTGCCAGCAGCCGGAGTTCCGGGACAGGTTACAATCAGCCCCAGCATTTT. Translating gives CASSRSSGTGYNQPQHF.

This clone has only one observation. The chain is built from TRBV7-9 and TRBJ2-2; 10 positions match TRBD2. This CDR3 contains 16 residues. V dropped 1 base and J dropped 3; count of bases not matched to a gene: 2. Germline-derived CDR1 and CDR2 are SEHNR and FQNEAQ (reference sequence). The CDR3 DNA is TGTGCCAGCAGCTTAGTTAGCGGGAGGCACACCGGGGAGCTGTTTTTT. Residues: CASSLVSGRHTGELFF.

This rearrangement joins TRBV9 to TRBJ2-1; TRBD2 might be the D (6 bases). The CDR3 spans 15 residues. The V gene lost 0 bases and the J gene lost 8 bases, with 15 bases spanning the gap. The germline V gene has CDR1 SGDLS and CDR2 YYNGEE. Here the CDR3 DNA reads TGTGCCAGCAGCGTAGGATTGGGGGGTGGCTATGAGCAGTTCTTC. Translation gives CASSVGLGGGYEQFF.

DNA of the CDR3: TGTGCCAGCACCAATTTGGGGACAGGGGGCGGGGATACGCAGTATTTT. Translating it yields CASTNLGTGGGDTQYF. This rearrangement joins TRBV5-4 to TRBJ2-3; 12 nucleotides line up with TRBD1. V was pared by 6 bases and J by 6 bases, with 11 bases of the junction left unmatched. The CDR3 spans 16 residues. The V gene's germline CDR1 is SGHNT and CDR2 YYREEE (reference sequence).

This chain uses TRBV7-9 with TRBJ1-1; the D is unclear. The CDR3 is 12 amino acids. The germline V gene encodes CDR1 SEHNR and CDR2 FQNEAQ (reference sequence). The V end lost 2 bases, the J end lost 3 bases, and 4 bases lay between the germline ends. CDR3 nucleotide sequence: TGTGCCAGCAGCTTAAGTTACACTGAAGCTTTCTTT. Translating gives CASSLSYTEAFF.

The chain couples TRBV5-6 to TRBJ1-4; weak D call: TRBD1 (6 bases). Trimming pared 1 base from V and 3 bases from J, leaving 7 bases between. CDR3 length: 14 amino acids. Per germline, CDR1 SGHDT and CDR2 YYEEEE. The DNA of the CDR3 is TGTGCCAGCAGCTTGACAGGGCCTAATGAAAAACTGTTTTTT. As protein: CASSLTGPNEKLFF.

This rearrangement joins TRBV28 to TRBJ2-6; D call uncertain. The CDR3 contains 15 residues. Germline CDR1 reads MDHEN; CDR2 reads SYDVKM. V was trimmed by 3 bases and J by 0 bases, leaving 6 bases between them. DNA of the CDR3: TGTGCCAGCAGTTTTATGTTCTCTGGGGCCAACGTCCTGACTTTC. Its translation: CASSFMFSGANVLTF.

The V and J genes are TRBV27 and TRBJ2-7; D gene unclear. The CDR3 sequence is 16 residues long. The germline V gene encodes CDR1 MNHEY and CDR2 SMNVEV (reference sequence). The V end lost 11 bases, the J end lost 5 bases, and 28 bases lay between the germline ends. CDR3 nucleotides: TGTGCCGCAAGACCAAAGGGCGCTTTGTACTTCCACGAGCAGTACTTC. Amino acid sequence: CAARPKGALYFHEQYF.